A single sample gave rise to the 25 T cell receptor beta chains below, sequenced in a study of T cell responses to AZD1222 COVID-19 vaccine. Assay: immunoSEQ multiplex PCR; the TCRdb copy retains only in-frame clones and omits some. The sample consists of roughly 100,000 clones, 90% to 95% of them appearing once. The sample consisted of peripheral blood, taken on day 0 of AZD1222 vaccination. These receptors all come from an adult in good health.

This chain links TRBV6-5 with TRBJ1-2; D is possibly TRBD1 (6 bases). Trimming cost V 5 bases and J 4 bases, with 11 bases left between them. Germline values: CDR1 MNHEY, CDR2 SVGAGI. The CDR3 is 13 amino acids. The CDR3 here is CASSRQEGYGYTF. The CDR3 DNA reads as TGTGCCAGCAGTCGACAGGAGGGCTATGGCTACACCTTC.

The V gene is TRBV7-2, the J gene TRBJ2-7, with D possibly TRBD1 on 6 matching bases. V gave up 4 bases and J gave up 7 bases, with 17 bases separating them. This CDR3 contains 14 residues. Germline V gene sequence: CDR1 SGHTA, CDR2 FQGNSA. CDR3 coding DNA: TGTGCCAGCAGCTCCCAGACAGGCATGCAGGAGCAGTACTTC. Translated: CASSSQTGMQEQYF.

V is TRBV28 and J is TRBJ1-5; possibly TRBD1 for D (6 bases). CDR1 MDHEN and CDR2 SYDVKM come from the germline V gene. The CDR3 has 18 residues. Trimming cost V 7 bases and J 0 bases, with 22 bases left between them. CDR3 amino acids: CASTSLIGGRYSNQPQHF. CDR3 sequence (DNA): TGTGCCAGCACCTCTCTTATCGGGGGGCGGTATAGCAATCAGCCCCAGCATTTT. The entire variable domain, with the rest obtained from reference TRBV28 and TRBJ1-5, is as follows: DVKVTQSSRYLVKRTGEKVFLECVQDMDHENMFWYRQDPGLGLRLIYFSYDVKMKEKGDIPEGYSVSREKKERFSLILESASTNQTSMYLCASTSLIGGRYSNQPQHFGDGTRLSIL.

This rearrangement joins TRBV27 to TRBJ1-1, with D perhaps matching TRBD1 (5 bases). V was pared by 4 bases and J by 3 bases, with 12 bases between. CDR1 and CDR2 from the germline V gene are MNHEY and SMNVEV (reference sequence). The CDR3 sequence is 14 residues long. The CDR3 coding sequence is TGTGCCAGCAGTTACACTGGGGGGGACACTGAAGCTTTCTTT. Encoded protein: CASSYTGGDTEAFF.

The chain has TRBV27 and TRBJ1-6; D unresolved. Trimming stripped 6 bases from V and 8 bases from J, with 11 bases between. The CDR3 has 13 amino acids. Germline CDR1 reads MNHEY; CDR2 reads SMNVEV (reference sequence). The CDR3: CASRLEWDSPLHF. The DNA of the CDR3 is TGTGCCAGCAGGTTGGAGTGGGATTCACCCCTCCACTTT.

The chain combines TRBV3-1 (or the pseudogene TRBV3-2) with TRBJ2-1; 11 nucleotides align to TRBD2. Trimming removed 2 bases from V and 7 bases from J; junction bases left unmatched: 13. This CDR3 has 18 residues. Per the germline V gene, CDR1 is LGHDT and CDR2 is YNNKEL (reference sequence). CDR3 residues: CASSQPKLLAGVWNEQFF. The CDR3 coding sequence is TGTGCCAGCAGCCAACCCAAACTACTAGCGGGAGTCTGGAATGAGCAGTTCTTC.

The rearrangement uses TRBV28 and TRBJ1-1; 9 bases agree with TRBD1. Per the germline V gene, CDR1 is MDHEN and CDR2 is SYDVKM. The J segment lost 5 bases and the V segment lost 2 bases, leaving 3 bases of the junction unmatched. There are 14 residues in the CDR3. The CDR3 coding sequence is TGTGCCAGCAGTTTAGGACAGGGGAGGACTGAAGCTTTCTTT. As protein: CASSLGQGRTEAFF.

CDR3 DNA sequence: TGTGCCAGCTCCTCCCAGGGTCAGGGCCTGAATGAGCAGTTCTTC. It encodes CASSSQGQGLNEQFF. The chain combines TRBV18 with TRBJ2-1; the D gene is possibly TRBD1 (5 bases). Per germline, CDR1 KGHSH and CDR2 LQKENI. V was cut by 6 bases and J by 7 bases, with 19 bases left in between. This CDR3 is 15 amino acids long.

J is TRBJ2-1 and V is TRBV27; D unresolved. This CDR3 spans 11 amino acids. V lost 6 bases to trimming and J lost 7 bases, with 7 bases between them. Germline CDR1 is MNHEY and CDR2 is SMNVEV (reference sequence). This CDR3 is CASRWVNEQFF. CDR3 DNA sequence: TGTGCCAGCAGGTGGGTGAATGAGCAGTTCTTC.

V and J are TRBV27 and TRBJ1-2; a possible D gene is TRBD1 (6 bases). CDR1 is MNHEY and CDR2 is SMNVEV in the germline V gene (reference sequence). The CDR3 consists of 13 residues. With 7 bases removed from V and 5 bases from J, the gap between germline ends came to 14 bases. In DNA form, the CDR3 reads TGTGCCAGCAAATTTTCAGGGGTATATGGCTACACCTTC. Translating gives CASKFSGVYGYTF.

The chain joins TRBV6-5 to TRBJ1-6; perhaps TRBD1 as D (5 bases). Germline V gives CDR1 MNHEY, CDR2 SVGAGI. V lost 2 bases and J 7 bases, leaving 12 bases between the germline ends. This CDR3 is 15 amino acids long. CDR3 amino acids: CASSYNSRVNSPLHF. The CDR3 DNA reads as TGTGCCAGCAGTTACAATTCCAGGGTGAATTCACCCCTCCACTTT.

The chain couples TRBV7-9 to TRBJ2-3; 8 bases map to TRBD2. This CDR3 is built from 15 residues. Germline-derived CDR1 and CDR2 are SEHNR and FQNEAQ (reference sequence). The trim removed 4 bases at V and 0 bases at J, leaving 3 bases unmatched. In DNA form, the CDR3 reads TGTGCCAGCAGCTCCGGACTAGCTAGCACAGATACGCAGTATTTT. It is translated as CASSSGLASTDTQYF.

CDR3 residues: CATSRDGEKGQYF. CDR3 coding DNA: TGTGCCACCAGCAGAGATGGGGAAAAGGGGCAGTACTTC. The V gene is TRBV15, the J gene TRBJ2-7; D not resolved. CDR3 length equals 13 residues. Germline CDR1 is LNHNV and CDR2 is YYDKDF (reference sequence). Trimming stripped 0 bases from V and 9 bases from J, with 12 bases between.

This chain links TRBV27 with TRBJ1-5, with D perhaps matching TRBD1 (6 bases). Trimming cost V 5 bases and J 6 bases, with 14 bases left between them. This CDR3 is 14 amino acids long. Germline assignment: CDR1 MNHEY and CDR2 SMNVEV (reference sequence). CDR3 loop: CASSIRGLGQPQHF. The CDR3 DNA follows: TGTGCCAGCAGTATCAGGGGTTTGGGTCAGCCCCAGCATTTT.

The chain employs TRBV4-1 and TRBJ1-4; D might be TRBD1 (5 bases). V was cut by 4 bases and J by 2 bases, with 11 bases left in between. The CDR3 consists of 15 residues. CDR1 and CDR2 (germline): MGHRA, YSYEKL. The CDR3 nucleotides are TGCGCCAGCAGCCGGGGGTCCAGGACTAATGAAAAACTGTTTTTT. Encoded protein: CASSRGSRTNEKLFF.

This clone was detected only once. This rearrangement joins TRBV28 to TRBJ2-1; no definite D call. The CDR3 extends over 13 amino acids. Germline V gives CDR1 MDHEN, CDR2 SYDVKM. V was pared by 7 bases and J by 8 bases, with 15 bases between. For the CDR3, the DNA is TGTGCCAGCACCCAATCAGGTTTCCATGAGCAGTTCTTC. Translating it yields CASTQSGFHEQFF. Based on the CDR3 plus reference TRBV28 and TRBJ2-1, the full variable domain is DVKVTQSSRYLVKRTGEKVFLECVQDMDHENMFWYRQDPGLGLRLIYFSYDVKMKEKGDIPEGYSVSREKKERFSLILESASTNQTSMYLCASTQSGFHEQFFGPGTRLTVL.

V is TRBV7-2 and J is TRBJ2-7, with no clear D. Between the trimmed V and J ends, which lost 6 bases and 7 bases, there was a span of 25 bases. Germline values: CDR1 SGHTA, CDR2 FQGNSA. The CDR3 runs 16 residues. The CDR3 sequence: CASSSLGGLVSKEQYF. The DNA for the CDR3 is TGTGCCAGCAGTTCCTTAGGTGGTCTAGTAAGTAAAGAGCAGTACTTC.

The chain couples TRBV7-8 to TRBJ2-7, with 14 nucleotides matching TRBD2. Germline V CDR1 and CDR2: SGHVS, FQNEAQ. The ends lost 5 bases at V and 2 bases at J; junction bases unmatched: 8. The length of the CDR3 is 17 residues. CDR3 DNA: TGTGCCAGCAGCCGAGGACTAGCGGGAGGATCCGCCTACGAGCAGTACTTC. Translated: CASSRGLAGGSAYEQYF.

The rearrangement uses TRBV27 and TRBJ1-2; no reliable D call. V lost 5 bases, J lost 7 bases, and 17 bases lay in between. The V gene's germline CDR1 is MNHEY and CDR2 SMNVEV (reference sequence). The CDR3 runs 14 residues. CDR3 DNA sequence: TGTGCCAGCAGTCCCCGTGGGAGGGAGGGTGGCTACACCTTC. As protein: CASSPRGREGGYTF.

J is TRBJ2-7 and V is TRBV19; TRBD1 matches 7 bases. The J segment lost 0 bases and the V segment lost 4 bases, leaving 6 bases of the junction unmatched. The CDR3 consists of 15 residues. CDR1 and CDR2 (germline): LNHDA, SQIVND (reference sequence). The DNA of the CDR3 is TGTGCCAGTAGTACCGCCCACAGGGGCTCCTACGAGCAGTACTTC. Encoded protein: CASSTAHRGSYEQYF.

The rearrangement uses TRBV18 and TRBJ1-3, with no clear D. V was trimmed by 0 bases and J by 2 bases, leaving 8 bases between them. The CDR3 covers 15 residues. Germline CDR1 KGHSH, CDR2 LQKENI. CDR3: CASSPPLSPGNTIYF. The DNA for the CDR3 is TGTGCCAGCTCACCACCGCTCTCACCTGGAAACACCATATATTTT.

The chain carries TRBV7-9 and TRBJ1-1; D unresolved. V was pared by 1 base and J by 4 bases, with 10 bases between. CDR3 size: 14 residues. From germline, CDR1 is SEHNR and CDR2 FQNEAQ (reference sequence). The CDR3 DNA reads as TGTGCCAGCAGCTTAGAGGGAAGTAGCACTGAAGCTTTCTTT. It yields the protein CASSLEGSSTEAFF.

CDR3 sequence: CASTPLGTGPNKLFF. The CDR3 nucleotides read TGTGCCAGCACCCCACTAGGGACAGGTCCTAATAAACTGTTTTTT. The rearrangement uses TRBV7-8 and TRBJ1-4, with 8 bases fitting TRBD1. The length of the CDR3 is 15 residues. Trimming cost V 7 bases and J 11 bases; bases outside gene matches: 15. CDR1 is SGHVS, CDR2 FQNEAQ, per germline.

The chain recombines TRBV24-1 with TRBJ2-1; 9 bases line up with TRBD1. The J segment lost 7 bases and the V segment lost 4 bases, leaving 10 bases of the junction unmatched. In germline, CDR1 is KGHDR, CDR2 SFDVKD. The CDR3 has 16 amino acids. CDR3 in amino acids: CATSEYGYGTGNEQFF. The CDR3 DNA follows: TGTGCCACCAGTGAGTATGGGTATGGGACAGGGAATGAGCAGTTCTTC.

The chain has TRBV5-1 and TRBJ1-6; D not certain. The germline CDR1 and CDR2 sequences are SGHRS and YFSETQ. The CDR3 contains 16 residues. V was clipped by 4 bases and J by 5 bases, with 16 bases between them. In DNA form, the CDR3 reads TGCGCCAGCAGCCCCTTCGCGGGTTCCAATAATTCACCCCTCCACTTT. Protein sequence: CASSPFAGSNNSPLHF.